These T cell receptor beta chains were read from a single sample in a study of blood T cells in healthy people across ages. TCRdb re-derived calls from the 5' RACE reads in MiXCR, one entry per CDR3 protein. The table includes about 1,500,000 distinct CDR3 sequences, roughly 30% detected once. Sequencing input: blood. The receptors shown here come from a woman younger than 45 in good health. CDR3s include the opening cysteine and the closing phenylalanine or tryptophan. The D gene is left open where the match is weak. Clone size is stated in some rows and not others, as once, few, many or a class when expanded.

CDR3 DNA	CDR3 protein	V gene	clone size	D gene	J gene
TGTGCCAGCAGCTCGAGCCCGGGTCCCCAGCATTTT	CASSSSPGPQHF	TRBV7-9	few	-	TRBJ1-5
TGTGCCAGCAGATCCTGGACCGGCTTACACAATGAGCAGTACTTC	CASRSWTGLHNEQYF	TRBV6-5	-	-	TRBJ2-7
TGTGCCAGCTCACCCTCCGGGGGGGTTAATGAGCAGTTCTTC	CASSPSGGVNEQFF	TRBV18	-	TRBD2	TRBJ2-1
TGTGCCAGCTCACCCGACAGGAATACCAATGAGCAGTTCTTC	CASSPDRNTNEQFF	TRBV18	-	-	TRBJ2-1
TGTGCCACCAGCCAGTCGGGCTACGAGCAGTACTTC	CATSQSGYEQYF	TRBV15	many	-	TRBJ2-7
TGTGCCAGCAGTTTGAATTCAGGGGGGCTCTACAATGAGCAGTTCTTC	CASSLNSGGLYNEQFF	TRBV27	many	-	TRBJ2-1
TGTGCCAGTAGCTTATCTGGCAGATCCAATGAGCAGTACTTC	CASSLSGRSNEQYF	TRBV7-3	-	-	TRBJ2-5
TGCGCCAGCAGCTCCCGAGCTGGGGGCCGCGGAGATACGCAGTATTTT	CASSSRAGGRGDTQYF	TRBV5-1	-	-	TRBJ2-3
TGCGCCAGCAGCCCGATTCCGGGACAGGGATCTGGCAATCAGCCCCAGCATTTT	CASSPIPGQGSGNQPQHF	TRBV5-1	-	TRBD1	TRBJ1-5
TGTGCCATCAAGGGAGGTAGCTCCTACAATGAGCAGTTCTTC	CAIKGGSSYNEQFF	TRBV10-3	many	-	TRBJ2-1
TGTGCCAGCAGTTTTAAGACAGGGGGCCGCACAGATACGCAGTATTTT	CASSFKTGGRTDTQYF	TRBV12-3/TRBV12-4	few	TRBD1	TRBJ2-3
TGTGCCAGCAGCCAAGAGGACAGGGCCCGCAGCGGCTACACCTTC	CASSQEDRARSGYTF	TRBV14	-	TRBD1	TRBJ1-2
TGCGCCAGCAGCCAAGGGCGGGACAGCAACACTGAAGCTTTCTTT	CASSQGRDSNTEAFF	TRBV4-3	-	TRBD1	TRBJ1-1
TGTGCCACCAGCAGATCGGGAGTGTCACCCCTCCACTTT	CATSRSGVSPLHF	TRBV15	-	-	TRBJ1-6
TGTGCCACCAGCAGAGGACGACTAATCTCCTATAATTCACCCCTCCACTTT	CATSRGRLISYNSPLHF	TRBV15	few	-	TRBJ1-6
TGCAGTGCTAGAGGGAGTTCACCAGGGGGGATGGCCTATGGCTACACCTTC	CSARGSSPGGMAYGYTF	TRBV20-1	-	TRBD1	TRBJ1-2
TGCAGTGCTAGCGGGGGGAGGGTCACCGGCTACAATGAGCAGTTCTTC	CSASGGRVTGYNEQFF	TRBV20-1	-	TRBD2	TRBJ2-1
TGTGCTAGTGGTTTACACAGCGGCACAGATACGCAGTATTTT	CASGLHSGTDTQYF	TRBV12-5	many	-	TRBJ2-3
TGTGCCAGCAGTCTGCGGCGCTCCATGGAGACCCAGTACTTC	CASSLRRSMETQYF	TRBV27	-	-	TRBJ2-5
TGTGCTAGTGGCCTTCACGGGAGGCCCCCCGATACGCAGTATTTT	CASGLHGRPPDTQYF	TRBV12-5	-	TRBD2	TRBJ2-3
TGCAGTGCTAGTAGGGGATATCAGCCCCAGCATTTT	CSASRGYQPQHF	TRBV20-1	many	-	TRBJ1-5
TGTGCCTGGAGTGTCCGGACAGGGGGCTTCTCCTACAATGAGCAGTACTTC	CAWSVRTGGFSYNEQYF	TRBV30	-	TRBD1	TRBJ2-7
TGCGCCAGCAGCCCAGACGGTAGCTCCTACAATGAGCAGTTCTTC	CASSPDGSSYNEQFF	TRBV5-1	many	-	TRBJ2-1
TGCGCCAGCAGCCGTTTGGGGGGGACTCAAGAAACCCAGTACTTC	CASSRLGGTQETQYF	TRBV5-1	few	TRBD2	TRBJ2-7
TGTGCCAGCGGGACCGTCCTAGCGGGGGTTTACAATGAGCAGTTCTTC	CASGTVLAGVYNEQFF	TRBV12-3/TRBV12-4	many	TRBD2	TRBJ2-1
TGTGCCAGCTCACCCCTTCCGGAGACAGGATTTCGGGATACGCAGTATTTT	CASSPLPETGFRDTQYF	TRBV18	-	-	TRBJ2-3
TGTGCTAGTTTGGGGTCTGGGGCCAACGTCCTGACTTTC	CASLGSGANVLTF	TRBV12-5	-	-	TRBJ2-6
TGTGCCAGCAGCCTGGAGGGGACAGATACGCGGTATTTT	CASSLEGTDTRYF	TRBV9	-	-	TRBJ2-3
TGTGCCAGCTCACCACCGAGCAGTGGCTACGAGCAGTACTTC	CASSPPSSGYEQYF	TRBV18	-	-	TRBJ2-7
TGCGCTAGCAGCTTGGACCGGGAATGGACAGATACGCAGTATTTT	CASSLDREWTDTQYF	TRBV5-1	-	-	TRBJ2-3
TGTGCCAGCTCAAGAGCGGTACTAGCCGACACCGAGCAGTACTTC	CASSRAVLADTEQYF	TRBV6-1	-	-	TRBJ2-7
TGCAGTGCTTATCTAGCGGGGGGGCCAGATACGCAGTATTTT	CSAYLAGGPDTQYF	TRBV20-1	-	TRBD2	TRBJ2-3
TGTGCCAGCAGCTCTAGGGGGCGTCTAGACTATGGCTACACCTTC	CASSSRGRLDYGYTF	TRBV7-3	many	TRBD1	TRBJ1-2
TGTGCCAGCAGTTTCTCAGGTGGGGTGAACACTGAAGCTTTCTTT	CASSFSGGVNTEAFF	TRBV12-3/TRBV12-4	few	-	TRBJ1-1
TGCGCCAGCAGCTTGCTAGTAGCGGGGGGCCCAGAGACCCAGTACTTC	CASSLLVAGGPETQYF	TRBV5-1	few	TRBD2	TRBJ2-5
TGTGCCAGCAGAGGGACAGCAGGGGAGACCCAGTACTTC	CASRGTAGETQYF	TRBV25-1	few	TRBD1	TRBJ2-5
TGCAGCGTTGATCGCGGGGTGTCCAATGAGCAGTACTTC	CSVDRGVSNEQYF	TRBV29-1	-	-	TRBJ2-5
TGTGCCAGCAGCCCCGGGGGTATGGAGACCCAGTACTTC	CASSPGGMETQYF	TRBV12-3/TRBV12-4	many	-	TRBJ2-5
TGTGCCAGCAGTCTAGCGGGAGTTCCCGCCGCGGTGGAGTATTTT	CASSLAGVPAAVEYF	TRBV2	once	TRBD2	TRBJ2-3
TGCGCCACCTCGGAGCGGGGGGCCACCCCGAACACCGGGGAGCTGTTTTTT	CATSERGATPNTGELFF	TRBV5-1	-	TRBD2	TRBJ2-2
TGTGCCAGCAGTGATTTGATCTATGGCTACACCTTC	CASSDLIYGYTF	TRBV27	-	-	TRBJ1-2
TGCAGTGCTAGCTTGACAGGGGTGGCCAAAAACATTCAGTACTTC	CSASLTGVAKNIQYF	TRBV20-1	few	TRBD1	TRBJ2-4
TGTGCCAGCAGCTTGGGGAGCGGGGGAAGAGGAGATACGCAGTATTTT	CASSLGSGGRGDTQYF	TRBV5-5	few	TRBD2	TRBJ2-3
TGTGCCAGCAGCTCGGACTCGGGGGGGCGTGAGCAGTACTTC	CASSSDSGGREQYF	TRBV7-9	few	TRBD2	TRBJ2-7
TGTGCCAGCCTTCGTCAGGGGGCAGATACGCAGTATTTT	CASLRQGADTQYF	TRBV2	-	TRBD1	TRBJ2-3
TGTGCCAGCAGCCCCCGTGGCGCATTGAGCTCCTACGAGCAGTACTTC	CASSPRGALSSYEQYF	TRBV7-2	many	-	TRBJ2-7
TGTGCCAGCTCACCGGACAGAGGCCCGAGGGGGGCCAACGTCCTGACTTTC	CASSPDRGPRGANVLTF	TRBV18	-	-	TRBJ2-6
TGCGCCAGCAGCTTCCTAGCGGGGGCTCTAGGGCGTACGCAGTATTTT	CASSFLAGALGRTQYF	TRBV5-1	-	TRBD2	TRBJ2-3
TGTGCCAGCAGCTCCCGGGGGGGACTAGCGGGGGGAGATACGCAGTATTTT	CASSSRGGLAGGDTQYF	TRBV7-3	-	TRBD2	TRBJ2-3
TGTGCCAGCAGTGCCTACATAACTAACTATGGCTACACCTTC	CASSAYITNYGYTF	TRBV12-3/TRBV12-4	-	-	TRBJ1-2
TGCGCCAGCAGCCATCCTCCCCGGGCAGCTAACTATGGCTACACCTTC	CASSHPPRAANYGYTF	TRBV4-1	few	-	TRBJ1-2
TGTGCCAGCAAGAAAAGCCAGGACGGCACCTACGAGCAGTACTTC	CASKKSQDGTYEQYF	TRBV2	-	-	TRBJ2-7
TGTGCCAGCACCGATCTCGGAGAAAACACTGAAGCTTTCTTT	CASTDLGENTEAFF	TRBV12-3/TRBV12-4	-	-	TRBJ1-1
TGCAGTGCCAGCGCAGTGGACTCCACAGATACGCAGTATTTT	CSASAVDSTDTQYF	TRBV20-1	many	-	TRBJ2-3
TGCAGTGGGGGGGGAGGGGAAGAGACCCAGTACTTC	CSGGGGEETQYF	TRBV20-1	-	TRBD2	TRBJ2-5
TGCGCCAGCAGCCAAGGTGAGGGCCCGAACACTGAAGCTTTCTTT	CASSQGEGPNTEAFF	TRBV4-1	once	-	TRBJ1-1
TGCGCCAGCAATCAGGGCCTCAAGAACTACGAGCAGTACTTC	CASNQGLKNYEQYF	TRBV10-2	many	-	TRBJ2-7
TGTGCCAGCAGCCAAGGCGGTATACAAGAGACCCAGTACTTC	CASSQGGIQETQYF	TRBV3-1	many	-	TRBJ2-5
TGTGCCAGCAGCCAAGATGCGGGCGGATACAATGAGCAGTTCTTC	CASSQDAGGYNEQFF	TRBV3-1	-	-	TRBJ2-1